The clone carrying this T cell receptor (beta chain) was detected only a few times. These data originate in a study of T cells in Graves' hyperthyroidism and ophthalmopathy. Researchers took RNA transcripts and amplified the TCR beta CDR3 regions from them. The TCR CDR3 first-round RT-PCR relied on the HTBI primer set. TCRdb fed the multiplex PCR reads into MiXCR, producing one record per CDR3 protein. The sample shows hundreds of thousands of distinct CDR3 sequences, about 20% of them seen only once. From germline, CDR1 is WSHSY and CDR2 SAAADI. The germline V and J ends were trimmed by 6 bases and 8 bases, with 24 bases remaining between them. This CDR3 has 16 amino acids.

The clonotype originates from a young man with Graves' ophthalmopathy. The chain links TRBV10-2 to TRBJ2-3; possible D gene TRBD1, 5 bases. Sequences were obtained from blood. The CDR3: CASRGPFVDRPGTQYF. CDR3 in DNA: TGCGCCAGCAGGGGGCCGTTCGTGGACCGCCCGGGTACGCAGTATTTT.